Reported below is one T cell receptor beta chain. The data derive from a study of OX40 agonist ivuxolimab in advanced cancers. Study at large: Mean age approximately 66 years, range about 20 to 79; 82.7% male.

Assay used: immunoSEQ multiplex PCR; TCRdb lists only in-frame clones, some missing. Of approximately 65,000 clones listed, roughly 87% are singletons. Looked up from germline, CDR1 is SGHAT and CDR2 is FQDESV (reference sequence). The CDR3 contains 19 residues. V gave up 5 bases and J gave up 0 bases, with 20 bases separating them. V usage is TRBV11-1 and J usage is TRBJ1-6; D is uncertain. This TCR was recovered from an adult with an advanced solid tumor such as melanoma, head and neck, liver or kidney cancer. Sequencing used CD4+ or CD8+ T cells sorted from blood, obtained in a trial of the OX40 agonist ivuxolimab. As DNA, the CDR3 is TGTGCCAGCAGCGCGAAGCGGACGGTGTTCAGCTCCTATAATTCACCCCTCCACTTT. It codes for CASSAKRTVFSSYNSPLHF.